The present TCR beta chain was sequenced within a study of T cells after yellow fever vaccination. Study-wide results and caveats: Weaker, the secondary response had a peak occurring faster, on day 5 versus 15.

Trimming stripped 6 bases from V and 5 bases from J, with 16 bases between. The CDR3 is 14 residues long. CDR1 is SGHTA and CDR2 is FQGNSA in the germline V gene. In TCRdb, the 5' RACE reads were re-called with MiXCR into one record per CDR3 protein. Among over 100,000 distinct CDR3 sequences, around 8% were seen once, and the ten largest hold less than 30%. In this sample, this clonotype turned up many times. Its antigen remains unknown. This chain uses TRBV7-2 with TRBJ2-5; a weak D match, TRBD2 (6 bases). This specimen was CD8+ T cells sorted from PBMCs, taken 45 days after the yellow fever booster vaccination. This receptor was taken from a man in his thirties or forties who received the YFV17D yellow fever vaccine. The DNA of the CDR3 is TGTGCCAGCAGTTCGGTGGGGGGAGTGGAGACCCAGTACTTC. Its translation is CASSSVGGVETQYF. Full variable domain (missing parts from reference TRBV7-2 and TRBJ2-5): GAGVSQSPSNKVTEKGKDVELRCDPISGHTALYWYRQSLGQGLEFLIYFQGNSAPDKSGLPSDRFSAERTGGSVSTLTIQRTQQEDSAVYLCASSSVGGVETQYFGPGTRLLVL.